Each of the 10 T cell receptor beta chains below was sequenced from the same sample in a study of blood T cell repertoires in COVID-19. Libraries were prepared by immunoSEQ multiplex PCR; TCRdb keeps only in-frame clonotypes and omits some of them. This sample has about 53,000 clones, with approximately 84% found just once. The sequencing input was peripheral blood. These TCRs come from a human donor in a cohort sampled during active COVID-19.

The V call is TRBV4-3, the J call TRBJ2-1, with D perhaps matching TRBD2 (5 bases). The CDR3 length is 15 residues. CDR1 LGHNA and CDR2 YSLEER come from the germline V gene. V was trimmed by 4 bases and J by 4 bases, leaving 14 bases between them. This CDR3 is CASSPSAGRYNEQFF. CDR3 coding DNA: TGCGCCAGCAGCCCTTCCGCGGGCCGATACAATGAGCAGTTCTTC.

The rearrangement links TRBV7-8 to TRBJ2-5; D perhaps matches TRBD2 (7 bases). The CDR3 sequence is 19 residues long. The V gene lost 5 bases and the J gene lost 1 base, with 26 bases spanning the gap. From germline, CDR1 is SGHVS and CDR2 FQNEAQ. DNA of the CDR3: TGTGCCAGCAGCCCTAGGAGGGGGGGTGGCGGGGCGATCCAAGAGACCCAGTACTTC. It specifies CASSPRRGGGGAIQETQYF.

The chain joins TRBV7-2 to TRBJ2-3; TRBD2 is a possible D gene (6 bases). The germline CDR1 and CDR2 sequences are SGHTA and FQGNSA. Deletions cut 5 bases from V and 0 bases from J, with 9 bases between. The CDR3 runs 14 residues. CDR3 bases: TGTGCCAGCAGCCTCGGGACTAGCACAGATACGCAGTATTTT. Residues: CASSLGTSTDTQYF. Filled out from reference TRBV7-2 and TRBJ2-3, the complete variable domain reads GAGVSQSPSNKVTEKGKDVELRCDPISGHTALYWYRQSLGQGLEFLIYFQGNSAPDKSGLPSDRFSAERTGGSVSTLTIQRTQQEDSAVYLCASSLGTSTDTQYFGPGTRLTVL.

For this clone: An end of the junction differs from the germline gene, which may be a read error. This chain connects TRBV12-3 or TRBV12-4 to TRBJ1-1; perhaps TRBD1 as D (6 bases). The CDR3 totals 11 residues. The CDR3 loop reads CASSITGRVIF. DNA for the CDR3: TGTGCCAGCAGTATAACAGGGAGAGTGATCTTT.

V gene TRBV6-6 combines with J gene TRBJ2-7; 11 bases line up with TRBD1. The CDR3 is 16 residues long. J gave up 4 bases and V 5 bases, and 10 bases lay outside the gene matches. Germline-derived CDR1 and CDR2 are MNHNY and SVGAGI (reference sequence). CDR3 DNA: TGTGCCAGCAGTGCCGGGACAGGGGGGGGACCGTACGAGCAGTACTTC. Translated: CASSAGTGGGPYEQYF.

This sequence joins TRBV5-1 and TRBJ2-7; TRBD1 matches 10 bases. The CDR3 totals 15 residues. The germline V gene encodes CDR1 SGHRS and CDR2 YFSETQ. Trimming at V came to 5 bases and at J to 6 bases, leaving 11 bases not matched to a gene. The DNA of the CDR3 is TGCGCCAGCAGTAATACCGGGACAGGGGATCGCGAGCAGTACTTC. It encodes CASSNTGTGDREQYF. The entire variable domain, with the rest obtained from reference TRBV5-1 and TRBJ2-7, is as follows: KAGVTQTPRYLIKTRGQQVTLSCSPISGHRSVSWYQQTPGQGLQFLFEYFSETQRNKGNFPGRFSGRQFSNSRSEMNVSTLELGDSALYLCASSNTGTGDREQYFGPGTRLTVT.

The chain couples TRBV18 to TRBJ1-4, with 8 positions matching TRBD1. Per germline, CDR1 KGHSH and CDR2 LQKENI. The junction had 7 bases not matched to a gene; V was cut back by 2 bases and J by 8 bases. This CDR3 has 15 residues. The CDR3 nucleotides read TGTGCCAGCTCACCAGCGTCAGGGGGCGCCGAAAAACTGTTTTTT. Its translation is CASSPASGGAEKLFF. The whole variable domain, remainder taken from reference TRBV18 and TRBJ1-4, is NAGVMQNPRHLVRRRGQEARLRCSPMKGHSHVYWYRQLPEEGLKFMVYLQKENIIDESGMPKERFSAEFPKEGPSILRIQQVVRGDSAAYFCASSPASGGAEKLFFGSGTQLSVL.

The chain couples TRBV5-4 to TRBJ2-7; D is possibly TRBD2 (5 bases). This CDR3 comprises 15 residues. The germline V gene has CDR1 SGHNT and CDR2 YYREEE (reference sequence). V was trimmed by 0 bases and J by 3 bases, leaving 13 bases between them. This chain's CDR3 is CASSLAGGGVYEQYF. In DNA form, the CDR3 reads TGTGCCAGCAGCTTGGCCGGTGGAGGCGTCTACGAGCAGTACTTC.

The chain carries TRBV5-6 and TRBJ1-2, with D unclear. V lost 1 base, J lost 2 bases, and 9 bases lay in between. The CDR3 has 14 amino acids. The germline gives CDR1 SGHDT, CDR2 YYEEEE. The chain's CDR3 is CASSLWESNYGYTF. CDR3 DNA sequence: TGTGCCAGCAGCTTGTGGGAGTCCAACTATGGCTACACCTTC.

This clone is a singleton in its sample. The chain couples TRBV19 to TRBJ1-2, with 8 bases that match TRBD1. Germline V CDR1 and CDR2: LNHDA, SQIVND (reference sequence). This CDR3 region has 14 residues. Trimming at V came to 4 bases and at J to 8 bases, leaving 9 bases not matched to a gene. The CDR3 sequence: CASSTTGDLSGYTF. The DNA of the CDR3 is TGTGCCAGTAGTACGACAGGGGATCTGAGCGGCTACACCTTC.